One T cell receptor (beta chain) is described in this entry. Sequenced by immunoSEQ multiplex PCR; TCRdb stores in-frame clones only, minus some. The sample holds roughly 70,000 clones, approximately 90% seen once. This CDR3 contains 17 residues. The V and J ends lost 6 bases and 1 base respectively, with 20 bases between them. Germline V CDR1 and CDR2: SEHNR, FQNEAQ (reference sequence). This entry comes from a study of technical replicates of blood from a few donors. Sequences were obtained from PBMCs. The V call is TRBV7-9, the J call TRBJ2-3, with D maybe TRBD2 (5 bases). The clonotype comes from a human donor in good health. Some clones in this sample may be carry-over from other donors' samples. DNA of the CDR3: TGTGCCAGCAGGCGGGCCGCGCCAGCGTTTGGCACAGATACGCAGTATTTT. Protein sequence: CASRRAAPAFGTDTQYF.